The T cell receptor (beta chain) described here comes from a study of blood T cell repertoires in COVID-19. As for the study in general: T cells, B-cell-depleted T cells, or PBMCs provided the cDNA or gDNA that served as material.

Participants came from about 24 US areas, aged about 18 to 95 years. Which cohort a participant joined came from the clinical history participants gave. Losses at the gene ends were 2 bases for V and 5 bases for J; bases not matched to a gene: 2. The CDR3 sequence is 14 residues long. Germline lookup yields CDR1 LGHNA and CDR2 YSLEER. How the authors handled the data: Cell counts per sample came from amplifying reference gene primers. TCRdb's table, derived via immunoSEQ multiplex PCR, lists solely in-frame clones and lacks some. The DNA gave D and trimming, while V, J and clone size come from that table. The data contain 250,000 or so clones, 80% to 90% of them seen just once; the ten biggest clones take up 3.6%.

The gene calls are TRBV4-3 and TRBJ2-1; 8 bases are shared with TRBD2. Source material: PBMCs or T cells enriched from blood (not recorded which). This receptor was taken from a woman aged 40 to 50 who had been exposed to COVID-19. The CDR3 spells CASSQYSGNNEQFF. The CDR3 nucleotides are TGCGCCAGCAGCCAATATAGCGGGAACAATGAGCAGTTCTTC.